This T cell receptor (beta chain) was identified in a study of blood T cell repertoires in COVID-19. Study overall: T cells, B-cell-depleted T cells, or PBMCs supplied cDNA or gDNA.

Germline V gene data show CDR1 as SGHTA and CDR2 as FQGTGA. This CDR3 comprises 20 residues. The J segment lost 6 bases and the V segment lost 1 base, leaving 15 bases of the junction unmatched. How the authors handled the data: By means of reference gene primer amplification, nucleated cell counts were estimated. Here immunoSEQ multiplex PCR was the method, and the copy in TCRdb shows in-frame clones only, minus some. Clonal size and the V and J genes are those of that table, whereas D and trimming came from the DNA. This sample yields tens of thousands of clones, of which more than 85% are seen a single time; around 3.9% belongs to the top ten.

The V and J genes are TRBV7-3 and TRBJ2-3; 14 bases match TRBD2. The sample taken for sequencing was peripheral blood. This TCR was recovered from a man in his 70s with active COVID-19. The CDR3 region is CASSLIGRTSGRSGGDTQYF. The CDR3 DNA follows: TGTGCCAGCAGCTTAATTGGCCGGACTAGCGGGAGGAGTGGGGGGGATACGCAGTATTTT.